This section outlines one T cell receptor beta chain sequence together with its context. The entry originates in a study of T cell changes during pregnancy in multiple sclerosis. Data came from immunoSEQ multiplex PCR; TCRdb stores just in-frame clones and leaves some out. The sample contains under 65,000 clones, about 93% of which appear only once. The CDR3 runs 16 residues. V lost 3 bases to trimming and J lost 3 bases; unmatched junction nucleotides: 8. The germline V gene has CDR1 MGHRA and CDR2 YSYEKL. The chain is built from TRBV4-1 and TRBJ2-4; TRBD1 aligns across 7 bases. Material: CD8+ T cells from peripheral blood mononuclear cells, obtained in the third trimester of pregnancy. This receptor was taken from a female donor with multiple sclerosis, enrolled in a pregnancy study. The CDR3 DNA is TGCGCCAGCAGCCATTTCACAGGGGTTGACAAAAACATTCAGTACTTC. Protein product: CASSHFTGVDKNIQYF.